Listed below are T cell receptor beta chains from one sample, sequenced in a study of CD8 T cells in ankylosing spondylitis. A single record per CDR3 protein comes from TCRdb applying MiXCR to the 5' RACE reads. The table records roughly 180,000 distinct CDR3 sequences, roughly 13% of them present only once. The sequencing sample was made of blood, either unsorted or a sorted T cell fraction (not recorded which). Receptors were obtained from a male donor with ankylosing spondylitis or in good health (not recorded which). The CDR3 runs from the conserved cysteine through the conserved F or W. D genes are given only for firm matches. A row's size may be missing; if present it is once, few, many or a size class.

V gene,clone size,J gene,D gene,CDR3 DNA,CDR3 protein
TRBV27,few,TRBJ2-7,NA,TGTGCCAGCAGTCCCCTCCACTCCTACGAGCAGTACTTC,CASSPLHSYEQYF
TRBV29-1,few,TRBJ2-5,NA,TGCAGCGTTGACCCAGGGCTCCTTCCAGAGACCCAGTACTTC,CSVDPGLLPETQYF
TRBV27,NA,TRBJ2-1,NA,TGTGCCAGCAGTTCCCCAGGGACCTACAATGAGCAGTTCTTC,CASSSPGTYNEQFF
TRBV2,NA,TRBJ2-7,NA,TGTGCCAGCACTCCGGGACACCTCTACGAGCAGTACTTC,CASTPGHLYEQYF
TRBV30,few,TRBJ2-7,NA,TGTGCCTGGAGTGTACTGGACTACGAGCAGTACTTC,CAWSVLDYEQYF
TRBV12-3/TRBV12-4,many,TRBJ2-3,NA,TGTGCCAGCAGCTACCCCGGCACAGATACGCAGTATTTT,CASSYPGTDTQYF
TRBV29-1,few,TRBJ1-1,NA,TGCAGCGTTGGAGGGATCGACACTGAAGCTTTCTTT,CSVGGIDTEAFF
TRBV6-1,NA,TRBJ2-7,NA,TGTGCCAGCAGGCCCGGTGGTCTCCCCTCCTACGAGCAGTACTTC,CASRPGGLPSYEQYF
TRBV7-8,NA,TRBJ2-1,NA,TGTGCCAGCAGCTTAGAGGGGGGGAACTCCTACAATGAGCAGTTCTTC,CASSLEGGNSYNEQFF
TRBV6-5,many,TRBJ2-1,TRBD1,TGTGCCAGCAGTCTGGGACAGGGACTTAATGAGCAGTTCTTC,CASSLGQGLNEQFF
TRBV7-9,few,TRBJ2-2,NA,TGTGCCAGCAGCGCGGACAGCAACCTCCACACCGGGGAGCTGTTTTTT,CASSADSNLHTGELFF
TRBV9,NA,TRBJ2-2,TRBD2,TGTGCCAGCAGCGGGGAGGGTGGCGTGAATTTCGCGAACACCGGGGAGCTGTTTTTT,CASSGEGGVNFANTGELFF
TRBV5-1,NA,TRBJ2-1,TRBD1,TGCGCCAGCAGCTACGGACAGGGGGGGTACAATGAGCAGTTCTTC,CASSYGQGGYNEQFF
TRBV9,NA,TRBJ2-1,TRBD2,TGTGCCAGCAGCGTTCTAGCGGGAGGGGGGGACAATGAGCAGTTCTTC,CASSVLAGGGDNEQFF
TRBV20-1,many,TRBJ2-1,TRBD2,TGCAGTGCTGGGACTAGCGGGGACTACAATGAGCAGTTCTTC,CSAGTSGDYNEQFF
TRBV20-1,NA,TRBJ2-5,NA,TGCAGTGCTAGGGATCAAGAGACCCAGTACTTC,CSARDQETQYF
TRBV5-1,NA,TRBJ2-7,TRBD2,TGCGCCAGCAGCTTTGGGGGACTAGCGGGAGTATATATGGACGAGCAGTACTTC,CASSFGGLAGVYMDEQYF
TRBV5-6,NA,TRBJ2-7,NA,TGTGCCAGCAGCTTGGGGGAATCGGACGAGCAGTACTTC,CASSLGESDEQYF
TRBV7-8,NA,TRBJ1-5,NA,TGTGCCAGCAGCTTACGCAGGGACCCTCAGCCCCAGCATTTT,CASSLRRDPQPQHF
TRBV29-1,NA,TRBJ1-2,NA,TGCAGCGTTGGAAGGGCCGCTTTGGGCTACACCTTC,CSVGRAALGYTF
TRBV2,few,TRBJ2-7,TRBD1,TGTGCCAGCAGTGAAGCGGGACAGGGGACTTCATACGAGCAGTACTTC,CASSEAGQGTSYEQYF
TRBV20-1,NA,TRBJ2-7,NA,TGCAGTGCTAGAGATTACGGAGGGACCTACGAGCAGTACTTC,CSARDYGGTYEQYF
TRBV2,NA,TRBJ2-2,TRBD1,TGTGCCATCCTGGTGACAGGGGAAGATACCGGGGAGCTGTTTTTT,CAILVTGEDTGELFF
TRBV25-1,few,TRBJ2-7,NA,TGTGCCAGCAGCAGTGCCGCCAGGTCCGACTACGAGCAGTACTTC,CASSSAARSDYEQYF
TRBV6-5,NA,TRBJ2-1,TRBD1,TGTGCCAGCAGTTACACGGGACAGGGGGCCGACAATGAGCAGTTCTTC,CASSYTGQGADNEQFF
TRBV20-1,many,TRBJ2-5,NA,TGCAGTGCTAGGGACATACAAGAGACCCAGTACTTC,CSARDIQETQYF
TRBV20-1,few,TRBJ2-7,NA,TGCAGTGCTAGAGATCTCGACGAGCAGTACTTC,CSARDLDEQYF
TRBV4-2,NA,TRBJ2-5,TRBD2,TGTGCCAGCAGCCAAGAGCGGGGGGGCCAAGAGACCCAGTACTTC,CASSQERGGQETQYF
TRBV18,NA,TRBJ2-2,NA,TGTGCCAGCTCACCACCGGTCTTGACCGGGGAGCTGTTTTTT,CASSPPVLTGELFF
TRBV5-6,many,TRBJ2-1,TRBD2,TGTGCCAGCAGCCCAGGACTAGCGGGGGGGGGTGAGCAGTTCTTC,CASSPGLAGGGEQFF
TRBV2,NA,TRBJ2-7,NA,TGTGCCAGCAGTGATCGGACTGGCTCCTACGAGCAGTACTTC,CASSDRTGSYEQYF
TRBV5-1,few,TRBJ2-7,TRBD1,TGCGCCAGCAGCTTGGGACAGGGATCCGCCGACGAGCAGTACTTC,CASSLGQGSADEQYF
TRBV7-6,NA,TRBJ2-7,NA,TGTGCCAGCAGCTTAGAACCGCTATCCTACGAGCAGTACTTC,CASSLEPLSYEQYF
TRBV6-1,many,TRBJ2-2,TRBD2,TGTGCCAGCAGTAGGACTAGCGGGAGTACCGGGGAGCTGTTTTTT,CASSRTSGSTGELFF
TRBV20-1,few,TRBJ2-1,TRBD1,TGCAGTGCAGAGACAGGGGGCGCATTCGATGAGCAGTTCTTC,CSAETGGAFDEQFF
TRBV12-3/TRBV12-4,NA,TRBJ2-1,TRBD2,TGTGCCAGCAGTTTAAGCCTAGCGGTTGAGCAGTTCTTC,CASSLSLAVEQFF
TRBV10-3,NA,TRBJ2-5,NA,TGTGCCATCAGTGAGTCCCGGGGATTCGAGACCCGGTACTTC,CAISESRGFETRYF
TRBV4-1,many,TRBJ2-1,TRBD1,TGCGCCAGCAGCCAAGAACCCGGGCAGGGGACAGAGGAGCAGTTCTTC,CASSQEPGQGTEEQFF
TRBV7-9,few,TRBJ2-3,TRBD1,TGTGCCAGCAGCTCCCCTACAGGGGCCGTGGGAGCGCAGTATTTT,CASSSPTGAVGAQYF
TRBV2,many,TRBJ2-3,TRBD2,TGTGCCAGCAGTGCATCCGGGACTAGCGGGGGGGCAGGGGATACGCAGTATTTT,CASSASGTSGGAGDTQYF
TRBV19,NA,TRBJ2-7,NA,TGTGCCAGTAGTGCGTCTACAGGCTCCTACGAGCAGTACTTC,CASSASTGSYEQYF
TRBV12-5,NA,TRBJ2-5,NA,TGTGCTAGTGGTTTGGGGACCGGGGGCTGGAGAGAGACCCAGTACTTC,CASGLGTGGWRETQYF
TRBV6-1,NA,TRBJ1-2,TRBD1,TGTGCCAGCAGTACCTTCAACAGGGGGACTAACTATGGCTACACCTTC,CASSTFNRGTNYGYTF
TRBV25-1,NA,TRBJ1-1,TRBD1,TGTGCCAGCAGTGTTAGGACAGGGGAAGCTTTCTTT,CASSVRTGEAFF
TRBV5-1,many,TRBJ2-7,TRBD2,TGCGCCAGTCAGCGGGACTCCTCCTACGAGCAGTACTTC,CASQRDSSYEQYF
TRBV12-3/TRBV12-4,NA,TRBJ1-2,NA,TGTGCCAGCAGTTTAGCCCCCCAGGGCCTTAACTATGGCTACACCTTC,CASSLAPQGLNYGYTF
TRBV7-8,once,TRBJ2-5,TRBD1,TGTGCCAGCAGCTCGGACAGGGGAAAGACCCAGTACTTC,CASSSDRGKTQYF